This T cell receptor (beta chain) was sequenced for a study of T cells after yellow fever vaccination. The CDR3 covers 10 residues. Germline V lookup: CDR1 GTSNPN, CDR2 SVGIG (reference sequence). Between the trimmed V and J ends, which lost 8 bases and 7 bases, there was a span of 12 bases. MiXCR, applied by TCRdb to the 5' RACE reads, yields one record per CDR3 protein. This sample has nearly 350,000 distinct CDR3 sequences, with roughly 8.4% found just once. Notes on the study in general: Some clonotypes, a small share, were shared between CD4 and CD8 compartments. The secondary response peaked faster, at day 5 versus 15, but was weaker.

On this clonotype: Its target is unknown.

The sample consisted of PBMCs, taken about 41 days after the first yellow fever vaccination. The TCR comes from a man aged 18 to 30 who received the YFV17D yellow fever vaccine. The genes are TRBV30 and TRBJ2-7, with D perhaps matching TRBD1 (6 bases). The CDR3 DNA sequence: TGTGCCGGGGGCTCAGGGGAGCAGTACTTC. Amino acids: CAGGSGEQYF.